These 28 T cell receptor beta chains originate from one sample sequenced in a study of vaccination and CD4 T cells after COVID-19. Sequencing of DNA taken from cultured CD4+ T cells relied on the Oncomine TCR Beta short-read assay. TCRdb re-called the PCR reads with MiXCR, one entry per CDR3 protein. The sample records over 14,000 distinct CDR3 sequences, approximately 45% being singletons. No cognate antigen is known for these TCRs. Treatment: roughly 10-day PBMC culture with coronavirus spike peptide pools or control peptides (ViraFEST assay). Sequencing was done on a sample of cultured CD4+ T cells from blood. These receptors all stem from a human donor with COVID-19.

The rearrangement uses TRBV5-6 and TRBJ1-3; no clear D gene. The V gene's germline CDR1 is SGHDT and CDR2 YYEEEE. Trimming cost V 1 base and J 0 bases, with 5 bases left between them. This CDR3 contains 14 residues. The CDR3 DNA reads TGTGCCAGCAGCTTGAAGAGCTCTGGAAACACCATATATTTT. It codes for CASSLKSSGNTIYF.

V usage is TRBV6-1 and J usage is TRBJ1-1; D unresolved. The CDR3 spans 15 residues. The V gene lost 1 base and the J gene lost 7 bases, with 16 bases spanning the gap. Germline values: CDR1 MNHNS, CDR2 SASEGT. In DNA, the CDR3 is TGTGCCAGCAGTGAAGGAGGAAGGCAGGTGGATGAAGCTTTCTTT. Translating it yields CASSEGGRQVDEAFF.

This chain connects TRBV6-1 to TRBJ1-2; 10 nucleotides align to TRBD1. CDR1 and CDR2 (germline): MNHNS, SASEGT. The trim removed 5 bases at V and 3 bases at J, leaving 9 bases unmatched. The CDR3 loop spans 16 amino acids. Written as DNA, the CDR3 is TGTGCCAGCAGTCCGGCCGGGACAGGGGACGACTATGGCTACACCTTC. It encodes CASSPAGTGDDYGYTF.

CDR3 sequence: CATIGGGTNYGYTF. The CDR3 DNA follows: TGTGCCACCATCGGTGGGGGTACTAACTATGGCTACACCTTC. The rearrangement joins TRBV28 to TRBJ1-2, with D possibly being TRBD1 (5 bases). CDR3 size: 14 residues. Germline CDR1 reads MDHEN; CDR2 reads SYDVKM. Trimming took off 10 bases at V and 0 bases at J, with 15 bases between the two ends.

This clonotype was seen a few times. CDR3 DNA sequence: TGTGCCTCAAACCTACATGGGCCGGGCCAAGAGACCCAGTACTTC. Translated, it gives CASNLHGPGQETQYF. The gene calls are TRBV19 and TRBJ2-5; D not certain. Germline CDR1 LNHDA, CDR2 SQIVND (reference sequence). V was cut by 11 bases and J by 1 base, with 20 bases left in between. CDR3 size: 15 residues.

V is TRBV7-9 and J is TRBJ2-5; possible D gene TRBD1, 6 bases. The CDR3 covers 14 residues. V was pared by 3 bases and J by 2 bases, with 10 bases between. Germline assignment: CDR1 SEHNR and CDR2 FQNEAQ (reference sequence). The chain's CDR3 is CASSFSRGQETQYF. Here the CDR3 DNA reads TGTGCCAGCAGCTTTTCAAGGGGGCAAGAGACCCAGTACTTC.

The table lists this clonotype with a few counts. The gene calls are TRBV20-1 and TRBJ2-5; no firm D call. CDR3 length: 10 amino acids. V lost 5 bases to trimming and J lost 5 bases, with 6 bases between them. The V gene's germline CDR1 is DFQATT and CDR2 SNEGSKA (reference sequence). DNA for the CDR3: TGCAGTGCTCTATGGGAGACCCAGTACTTC. Translating gives CSALWETQYF.

The rearrangement uses TRBV6-2 or TRBV6-3 and TRBJ1-1; D may be TRBD1 (5 bases). Trimming removed 2 bases at V and 3 bases at J, with 7 bases between. This CDR3 contains 13 residues. Germline V gene data show CDR1 as MNHEY and CDR2 as SVGEGT. Here the CDR3 reads CASSYGGYTEAFF. The CDR3 DNA reads TGTGCCAGCAGTTACGGGGGGTACACTGAAGCTTTCTTT.

J is TRBJ2-4 and V is TRBV6-1; 10 nucleotides agree with TRBD1. This CDR3 contains 14 residues. Germline-derived CDR1 and CDR2 are MNHNS and SASEGT. V lost 6 bases and J lost 8; bases outside the gene matches: 7. The DNA for the CDR3 is TGTGCCAGCAGACCGACAGGGGGCAATTACATTCAGTACTTC. Its translation is CASRPTGGNYIQYF.

The chain links TRBV24-1 to TRBJ1-5, with TRBD1 matching 11 bases. The CDR3 totals 21 residues. Germline loops: CDR1 KGHDR, CDR2 SFDVKD. With 10 bases clipped from V and 0 bases from J, the junction kept 22 bases outside the gene matches. The CDR3 DNA sequence: TGTGCCACGCCTAGGGATCAGAGGGACAGGGGGTTTTCGTATAGCAATCAGCCCCAGCATTTT. This encodes CATPRDQRDRGFSYSNQPQHF.

The V and J genes are TRBV5-8 and TRBJ1-3; D is undetermined. The CDR3 loop spans 12 amino acids. V dropped 5 bases and J dropped 4 bases, with 7 bases sitting between them. CDR1 SGHTS and CDR2 YDEGEE come from the germline V gene. CDR3 region: CASRQAGNTIYF. Here the CDR3 DNA reads TGTGCCAGCAGGCAGGCCGGAAACACCATATATTTT.

This clonotype was counted between two and nine times. V gene TRBV7-9 combines with J gene TRBJ1-1; possible D gene TRBD1, 5 bases. V was trimmed by 4 bases and J by 5 bases, leaving 17 bases between them. The CDR3 totals 15 residues. Germline-derived CDR1 and CDR2 are SEHNR and FQNEAQ (reference sequence). The CDR3 loop is CASSSNRRSGTEAFF. The DNA of the CDR3 is TGTGCCAGCAGCTCAAACAGGAGGTCGGGAACTGAAGCTTTCTTT.

The CDR3, as DNA: TGTGCCAGCAGCTTTCTAGACAGGAACAATCAGCCCCAGCATTTT. This codes for CASSFLDRNNQPQHF. The V call is TRBV7-2, the J call TRBJ1-5; TRBD1 might be the D (6 bases). CDR3 length equals 15 residues. V was trimmed by 3 bases and J by 3 bases, leaving 12 bases between them. Per the germline V gene, CDR1 is SGHTA and CDR2 is FQGNSA.

Sample share makes this clonotype medium-sized. The V and J genes are TRBV6-1 and TRBJ1-6; D unresolved. Germline-derived CDR1 and CDR2 are MNHNS and SASEGT. The CDR3 contains 15 residues. V lost 4 bases and J lost 1, with 8 bases in between. This CDR3 reads CASSARESYNSPLHF. Written as DNA, the CDR3 is TGTGCCAGCAGTGCTAGGGAATCCTATAATTCACCCCTCCACTTT.

This clonotype was found a few times. The J gene is TRBJ1-3, the V gene TRBV2; 7 positions match TRBD1. Germline V gene lookup returns CDR1 SNHLY and CDR2 FYNNEI. J was trimmed by 0 bases and V by 3 bases; bases with no gene match: 14. The CDR3 contains 19 residues. The CDR3 bases are TGTGCCAGCAGTGAGGGTCGGTGGCGAGGGACAGACTCTGGAAACACCATATATTTT. Encoded protein: CASSEGRWRGTDSGNTIYF.

This clonotype was detected only a few times. The chain recombines TRBV12-3 or TRBV12-4 with TRBJ1-6; TRBD1 matches at 7 bases. The V and J ends lost 3 bases and 10 bases, in that order; junction bases with no gene match: 12. There are 16 residues in the CDR3. The CDR3 region is CASSFGQDLHRSPLHF. CDR3 nucleotides: TGTGCCAGCAGTTTTGGACAGGACTTGCATAGGTCACCCCTCCACTTT.

The count of this clonotype is one. J is TRBJ1-2 and V is TRBV18; 7 bases are shared with TRBD1. V shed 6 bases, J shed 2 bases, and the junction held 6 bases outside the gene matches. Germline assignment: CDR1 KGHSH and CDR2 LQKENI. The CDR3 is 14 amino acids. The CDR3: CASSRGQENYGYTF. DNA for the CDR3: TGTGCCAGCTCCCGCGGACAGGAAAACTATGGCTACACCTTC.

This chain connects TRBV2 to TRBJ2-5, with 8 bases aligning to TRBD1. The CDR3 covers 13 residues. CDR1 is SNHLY and CDR2 is FYNNEI in the germline V gene. Losses at the gene ends were 6 bases for V and 1 base for J; bases not matched to a gene: 1. The CDR3 DNA is TGTGCCAGCAGAGACAGGGGCCAAGAGACCCAGTACTTC. Protein product: CASRDRGQETQYF.

V and J are TRBV27 and TRBJ2-1; 11 bases map to TRBD2. The V gene's germline CDR1 is MNHEY and CDR2 SMNVEV (reference sequence). Trimming at V came to 3 bases and at J to 2 bases, leaving 3 bases not matched to a gene. The CDR3 loop spans 16 amino acids. CDR3 protein: CASSFLAGGPYNEQFF. The CDR3 DNA sequence: TGTGCCAGCAGTTTCCTAGCGGGGGGCCCCTACAATGAGCAGTTCTTC.

This clonotype was counted only a few times. The gene calls are TRBV11-3 and TRBJ1-4; TRBD1 aligns across 7 bases. Germline loops: CDR1 SGHNT, CDR2 YENEEA. This CDR3 has 16 amino acids. The J segment lost 5 bases and the V segment lost 4 bases, leaving 10 bases of the junction unmatched. The CDR3, as DNA: TGTGCCAGCAGCTCTGGGCCCCTACAGGGGAATGAAAAACTGTTTTTT. Translation: CASSSGPLQGNEKLFF.

The chain combines TRBV7-2 with TRBJ2-5; D not resolved. V gave up 3 bases and J gave up 0 bases, with 14 bases separating them. The CDR3 sequence is 16 residues long. The germline gives CDR1 SGHTA, CDR2 FQGNSA. CDR3 region: CASSLSATEDQETQYF. For the CDR3, the DNA is TGTGCCAGCAGCTTGAGTGCCACAGAGGACCAAGAGACCCAGTACTTC.

This chain uses TRBV6-1 with TRBJ2-5; D remains unclear. CDR3 length equals 14 residues. V was clipped by 6 bases and J by 2 bases, with 13 bases between them. Germline V lookup: CDR1 MNHNS, CDR2 SASEGT. The CDR3 sequence: CASSLLGMQETQYF. DNA of the CDR3: TGTGCCAGCAGCCTGCTTGGAATGCAAGAGACCCAGTACTTC.

This chain links TRBV7-8 with TRBJ1-2; D possibly corresponds to TRBD1 (5 bases). V was cut by 0 bases and J by 8 bases, with 13 bases left in between. Germline CDR1 SGHVS, CDR2 FQNEAQ. This CDR3 is built from 14 residues. The CDR3 sequence is CASSLAQGTSGYTF. The CDR3 bases are TGTGCCAGCAGCTTAGCTCAGGGAACAAGCGGCTACACCTTC.

J is TRBJ2-7 and V is TRBV20-1, with 8 bases that match TRBD1. Per germline, CDR1 DFQATT and CDR2 SNEGSKA (reference sequence). The ends lost 3 bases at V and 2 bases at J; junction bases unmatched: 3. There are 13 residues in the CDR3. This CDR3 is CSARTGVAYEQYF. CDR3 sequence (DNA): TGCAGTGCTAGGACAGGGGTGGCCTACGAGCAGTACTTC.

This clonotype was picked up a small number of times. The V call is TRBV9, the J call TRBJ2-3, with D possibly TRBD2 on 6 matching bases. Germline V CDR1 and CDR2: SGDLS, YYNGEE. The CDR3 totals 15 residues. V was shortened by 4 bases and J by 1 base, with 13 bases between the two germline ends. The CDR3 is CASSTMGGRTDTQYF. In DNA form, the CDR3 reads TGTGCCAGCAGCACCATGGGGGGACGCACAGATACGCAGTATTTT. The whole variable domain, filled in from reference TRBV9 and TRBJ2-3, reads DSGVTQTPKHLITATGQRVTLRCSPRSGDLSVYWYQQSLDQGLQFLIQYYNGEERAKGNILERFSAQQFPDLHSELNLSSLELGDSALYFCASSTMGGRTDTQYFGPGTRLTVL.

V gene TRBV6-1 combines with J gene TRBJ1-6, with 8 bases identical to TRBD1. CDR1 is MNHNS, CDR2 SASEGT, per germline. The CDR3 covers 16 residues. Trimming cost V 3 bases and J 7 bases; bases outside gene matches: 8. CDR3 region: CASSDLRGRINSPLHF. DNA of the CDR3: TGTGCCAGCAGTGATCTCAGGGGGCGCATCAATTCACCCCTCCACTTT.

The sample holds a few counts of this clonotype. Here the CDR3 reads CSATGVAATLYEQYF. In DNA form, the CDR3 reads TGCAGTGCCACGGGTGTAGCGGCGACCTTGTACGAGCAGTACTTC. This rearrangement joins TRBV20-1 to TRBJ2-7; TRBD2 might be the D (6 bases). Germline V gene data show CDR1 as DFQATT and CDR2 as SNEGSKA (reference sequence). The CDR3 totals 15 residues. Trimming shortened V by 6 bases and J by 4 bases, and 22 bases separated the two germline ends.

The V and J genes are TRBV20-1 and TRBJ1-5, with unresolved D. The length of the CDR3 is 13 residues. Trimming removed 6 bases at V and 2 bases at J, with 11 bases between. Germline V lookup: CDR1 DFQATT, CDR2 SNEGSKA (reference sequence). The CDR3 DNA sequence: TGCAGTGCAAACCACGGAGGCAATCAGCCCCAGCATTTT. Protein: CSANHGGNQPQHF.